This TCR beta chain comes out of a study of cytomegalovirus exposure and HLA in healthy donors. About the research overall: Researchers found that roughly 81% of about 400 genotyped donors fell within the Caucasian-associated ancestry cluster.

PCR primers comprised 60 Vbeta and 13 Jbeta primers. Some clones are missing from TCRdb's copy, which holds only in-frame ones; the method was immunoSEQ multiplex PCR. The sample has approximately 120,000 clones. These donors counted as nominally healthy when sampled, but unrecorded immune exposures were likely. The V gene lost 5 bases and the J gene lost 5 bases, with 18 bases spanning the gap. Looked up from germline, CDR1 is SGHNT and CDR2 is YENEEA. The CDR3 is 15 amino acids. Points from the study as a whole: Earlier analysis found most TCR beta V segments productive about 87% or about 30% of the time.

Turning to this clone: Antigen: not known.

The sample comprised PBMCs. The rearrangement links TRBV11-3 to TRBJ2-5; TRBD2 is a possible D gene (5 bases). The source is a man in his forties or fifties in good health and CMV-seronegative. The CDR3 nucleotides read TGTGCCAGCAGCCCCGGGCGAGGGCCTCGGGAGACCCAGTACTTC. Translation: CASSPGRGPRETQYF.